This T cell receptor beta chain was sequenced during a study of blood T cell repertoires in COVID-19. V lost 5 bases and J 4 bases, leaving 14 bases between the germline ends. This CDR3 is built from 14 residues. CDR1 and CDR2 from the germline V gene are SGHVS and FQNEAQ. Self-reported history from a screening survey and questionnaire set each donor's cohort. Original analysis: By means of reference gene primer amplification, nucleated cell counts were estimated. The method was immunoSEQ multiplex PCR; TCRdb's version includes in-frame clones alone and lacks a portion of them. The V and J calls and clone size are taken from that table; D and trimming were inferred from the DNA. The sample carries about 250,000 clones, 70% to 90% recorded once.

This chain joins TRBV7-8 and TRBJ1-2, with a possible D match to TRBD1 (6 bases). The receptor comes from a woman aged 45-59 years who had been exposed to COVID-19. Sequenced input: PBMCs or T cells enriched from blood (not recorded which). The CDR3 DNA follows: TGTGCCAGCAGCCAGACCCAAGGGGGCTATGGCTACACCTTC. Amino acid sequence: CASSQTQGGYGYTF.